This TCR beta chain was retrieved from a study of T cell responses to AZD1222 COVID-19 vaccine. Overall study context: Pooling was applied to second doses at about 4 or about 12 weeks. Whole-study findings and limits: White British ancestry dominated among donors, who included more females, and clonal diversity was possibly underestimated. Repertoire sampling occurred only after the peak T cell response. Researchers report vaccine-associated CD4 TCRs spanning spike, with dominance at 160-218 and 743-854.

CDR1 and CDR2 (germline): LNHNV, YYDKDF (reference sequence). The V gene lost 0 bases and the J gene lost 10 bases, with 7 bases spanning the gap. This CDR3 comprises 13 residues. With respect to this clone: Its cognate antigen is unknown.

The method was immunoSEQ multiplex PCR; TCRdb's version includes in-frame clones alone and lacks a portion of them. The table lists around 190,000 clones, 88% of them singletons, with roughly 0.49% in the top ten. This TCR derives from an adult in good health. Here the sequenced sample was peripheral blood, taken on day 0 of AZD1222 vaccination. The chain carries TRBV15 and TRBJ1-6; D is unresolved. The CDR3 DNA is TGTGCCACCAGCAGAGACCAGATGTCACCCCTCCACTTT. Translation gives CATSRDQMSPLHF. Supplemented by reference TRBV15 and TRBJ1-6, the full variable domain reads DAMVIQNPRYQVTQFGKPVTLSCSQTLNHNVMYWYQQKSSQAPKLLFHYYDKDFNNEADTPDNFQSRRPNTSFCFLDIRSPGLGDTAMYLCATSRDQMSPLHFGNGTRLTVT.